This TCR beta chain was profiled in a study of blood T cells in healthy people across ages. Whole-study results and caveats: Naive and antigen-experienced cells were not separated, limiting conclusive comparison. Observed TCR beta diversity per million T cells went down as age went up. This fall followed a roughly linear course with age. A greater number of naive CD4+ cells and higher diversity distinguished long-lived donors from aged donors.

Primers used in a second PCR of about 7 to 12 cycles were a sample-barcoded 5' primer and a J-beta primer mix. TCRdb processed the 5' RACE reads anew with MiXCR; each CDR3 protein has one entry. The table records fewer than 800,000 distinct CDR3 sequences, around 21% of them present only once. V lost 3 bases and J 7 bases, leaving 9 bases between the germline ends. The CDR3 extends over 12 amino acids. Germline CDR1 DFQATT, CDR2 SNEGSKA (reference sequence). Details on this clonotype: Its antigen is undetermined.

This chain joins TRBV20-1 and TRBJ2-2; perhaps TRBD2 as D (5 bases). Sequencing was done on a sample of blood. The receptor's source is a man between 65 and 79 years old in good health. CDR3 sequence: CSASEGDGELFF. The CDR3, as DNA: TGCAGTGCTAGTGAGGGAGACGGGGAGCTGTTTTTT.